These 8 T cell receptor beta chains were sequenced from one sample in a study of T cell responses to AZD1222 COVID-19 vaccine. Only in-frame clones appear in the TCRdb table, and some are missing; sequencing was by immunoSEQ multiplex PCR. The profile shows 150,000 to 200,000 clones, 85% to 90% of them singletons. Material: peripheral blood, obtained 28 days after the second dose of the MenACWY control vaccine. These receptors originate from an adult who received the MenACWY meningococcal vaccine as a control.

The chain is built from TRBV10-3 and TRBJ1-1; D ambiguous. This CDR3 has 12 residues. Germline V CDR1 and CDR2: ENHRY, SYGVKD. Deletions cut 5 bases from V and 5 bases from J, with 9 bases between. The CDR3 region is CAISKRETEAFF. The CDR3 bases are TGTGCCATCAGTAAAAGGGAGACTGAAGCTTTCTTT.

The CDR3 bases are TGTGCCAGCAGTGACTCAATGGGGTCACGCGGCTACACCTTC. Encoded protein: CASSDSMGSRGYTF. The chain combines TRBV6-4 with TRBJ1-2, with unresolved D. Between the trimmed V and J ends, which lost 0 bases and 8 bases, there was a span of 13 bases. This CDR3 has 14 amino acids. Per the germline V gene, CDR1 is MRHNA and CDR2 is SNTAGT.

This chain connects TRBV30 to TRBJ2-7; TRBD1 matches at 8 bases. Unmatched junction bases numbered 10, after V lost 8 bases and J lost 1 base. The CDR3 length is 14 residues. Per the germline V gene, CDR1 is GTSNPN and CDR2 is SVGIG (reference sequence). The CDR3 DNA sequence: TGTGCCGGGAAACCCACAGGGGGATCCTACGAGCAGTACTTC. Translating it yields CAGKPTGGSYEQYF. The entire variable domain, with the rest obtained from reference TRBV30 and TRBJ2-7, is as follows: SQTIHQWPATLVQPVGSPLSLECTVEGTSNPNLYWYRQAAGRGLQLLFYSVGIGQISSEVPQNLSASRPQDRQFILSSKKLLLSDSGFYLCAGKPTGGSYEQYFGPGTRLTVT.

This sequence joins TRBV6-5 and TRBJ1-2; D is possibly TRBD1 (5 bases). Trimming removed 8 bases at V and 5 bases at J, with 12 bases between. Germline V gene data show CDR1 as MNHEY and CDR2 as SVGAGI. This CDR3 spans 12 amino acids. CDR3 DNA sequence: TGTGCCAGCCTGACAGAGCCTTATGGCTACACCTTC. Translated, it gives CASLTEPYGYTF.

The chain carries TRBV9 and TRBJ1-2, with 7 bases that match TRBD1. Germline values: CDR1 SGDLS, CDR2 YYNGEE. This CDR3 has 14 residues. Losses at the gene ends were 4 bases for V and 2 bases for J; bases not matched to a gene: 5. The DNA of the CDR3 is TGTGCCAGCAGCCCCGCACAGGGGAACTATGGCTACACCTTC. Translation: CASSPAQGNYGYTF.

The chain combines TRBV28 with TRBJ1-2; possible D gene TRBD1, 6 bases. The CDR3 contains 11 residues. Trimming left V 11 bases short and J 8 bases short, with 15 bases between. Germline V gives CDR1 MDHEN, CDR2 SYDVKM. The CDR3 is CALRGGGGYTF. The CDR3 region has the DNA TGTGCCCTTAGAGGGGGGGGCGGCTACACCTTC.

This clone was detected once. V is TRBV5-6 and J is TRBJ1-5; TRBD1 is a possible D gene (5 bases). The CDR3 covers 16 residues. Germline V lookup: CDR1 SGHDT, CDR2 YYEEEE. V lost 4 bases, J lost 2 bases, and 16 bases lay in between. The CDR3 reads CASSLLEVGGNQPQHF. The CDR3, as DNA: TGTGCCAGCAGCCTACTTGAGGTAGGGGGCAATCAGCCCCAGCATTTT. Using reference TRBV5-6 and TRBJ1-5 for the parts outside the CDR3, the full variable domain is DAGVTQSPTHLIKTRGQQVTLRCSPKSGHDTVSWYQQALGQGPQFIFQYYEEEERQRGNFPDRFSGHQFPNYSSELNVNALLLGDSALYLCASSLLEVGGNQPQHFGDGTRLSIL.

The V call is TRBV30, the J call TRBJ2-5; TRBD2 agrees at 9 bases. V lost 0 bases to trimming and J lost 4 bases; unmatched junction nucleotides: 9. Germline V gene data show CDR1 as GTSNPN and CDR2 as SVGIG (reference sequence). The CDR3 is 16 amino acids. The CDR3 spells CAWSVRAGGLGETQYF. Written as DNA, the CDR3 is TGTGCCTGGAGTGTTCGTGCGGGAGGGTTGGGAGAGACCCAGTACTTC.